Shown below are 26 T cell receptor beta chains from a single sample sequenced in a study of T cell responses to AZD1222 COVID-19 vaccine. TCRdb's copy holds only in-frame clones and misses some; the assay was immunoSEQ multiplex PCR. The data show about 99,000 clones, about 92% seen once. The sample here was peripheral blood, taken on day 0 of AZD1222 vaccination. The receptors were gathered from an adult in good health.

The chain is built from TRBV3-1 (or the pseudogene TRBV3-2) and TRBJ1-4; 8 bases fit TRBD1. Looked up from germline, CDR1 is LGHDT and CDR2 is YNNKEL (reference sequence). CDR3 size: 20 residues. V shed 0 bases, J shed 5 bases, and the junction held 17 bases outside the gene matches. CDR3 in amino acids: CASSQDAPDRVGGVNEKLFF. The CDR3 DNA reads TGTGCCAGCAGCCAAGATGCGCCGGACAGGGTAGGAGGGGTGAATGAAAAACTGTTTTTT.

To note about this clone: Additional DNA sequences in this sample encode the identical CDR3. The chain joins TRBV5-4 to TRBJ1-1; D not certain. The germline gives CDR1 SGHNT, CDR2 YYREEE (reference sequence). The V end was cut by 4 bases, the J end by 5 bases, with 9 bases between. The CDR3 runs to 12 residues. The CDR3 region is CASSLDGTEAFF. CDR3 in DNA: TGTGCCAGCAGCCTCGACGGAACTGAAGCTTTCTTT. Full variable domain (missing parts from reference TRBV5-4 and TRBJ1-1): ETGVTQSPTHLIKTRGQQVTLRCSSQSGHNTVSWYQQALGQGPQFIFQYYREEENGRGNFPPRFSGLQFPNYSSELNVNALELDDSALYLCASSLDGTEAFFGQGTRLTVV.

The chain combines TRBV27 with TRBJ2-7; TRBD1 aligns across 9 bases. V lost 6 bases, J lost 2 bases, and 8 bases stayed unmatched. The CDR3 contains 15 residues. Germline values: CDR1 MNHEY, CDR2 SMNVEV (reference sequence). CDR3 residues: CASSLIGTGTYEQYF. For the CDR3, the DNA is TGTGCCAGCAGCTTAATCGGGACAGGGACCTACGAGCAGTACTTC.

The rearrangement links TRBV7-8 to TRBJ1-5; D is uncertain. CDR3 size: 13 residues. The germline V gene has CDR1 SGHVS and CDR2 FQNEAQ. Trimming took off 5 bases at V and 7 bases at J, with 12 bases between the two ends. The CDR3 loop is CASSPIPGQPQHF. The CDR3 region has the DNA TGTGCCAGCAGCCCCATACCTGGCCAGCCCCAGCATTTT. The full variable domain, in which reference TRBV7-8 and TRBJ1-5 provide the parts outside the CDR3, is GAGVSQSPRYKVAKRGQDVALRCDPISGHVSLFWYQQALGQGPEFLTYFQNEAQLDKSGLPSDRFFAERPEGSVSTLKIQRTQQEDSAVYLCASSPIPGQPQHFGDGTRLSIL.

J is TRBJ2-7 and V is TRBV6-6, with D uncertain. The CDR3 has 13 residues. V shed 5 bases and J shed 5 bases, with 13 bases lying between them. CDR1 and CDR2 from the germline V gene are MNHNY and SVGAGI (reference sequence). CDR3 residues: CASSGDIQDEQYF. The DNA for the CDR3 is TGTGCCAGCAGTGGCGACATCCAGGACGAGCAGTACTTC.

This clone was found once. This chain uses TRBV7-9 with TRBJ2-1, with 7 nucleotides matching TRBD1. Trimming removed 6 bases from V and 10 bases from J; junction bases left unmatched: 9. Germline V gene data show CDR1 as SEHNR and CDR2 as FQNEAQ (reference sequence). The CDR3 contains 13 residues. This CDR3 is CASRTGEWGEQFF. In DNA form, the CDR3 reads TGTGCCAGCAGAACAGGGGAGTGGGGCGAGCAGTTCTTC.

V and J are TRBV28 and TRBJ2-4; D gene unclear. Germline V lookup: CDR1 MDHEN, CDR2 SYDVKM. Trimming cost V 0 bases and J 7 bases, with 4 bases left between them. There are 12 residues in the CDR3. CDR3 in amino acids: CASSLWSNIQYF. DNA for the CDR3: TGTGCCAGCAGTTTATGGTCGAACATTCAGTACTTC.

CDR3 amino acids: CASSLGYSGTVVSYEQYF. Written as DNA, the CDR3 is TGTGCCAGCAGCTTAGGGTATTCAGGGACAGTAGTCTCCTACGAGCAGTACTTC. The chain combines TRBV11-2 with TRBJ2-7; 7 nucleotides match TRBD1. Germline trimming cut 1 base from V and 0 bases from J; bases unmatched to any gene: 12. The CDR3 spans 18 residues. Germline-derived CDR1 and CDR2 are SGHAT and FQNNGV.

The chain links TRBV29-1 to TRBJ2-5, with D possibly matching TRBD2 (5 bases). V gave up 7 bases and J gave up 3 bases, with 9 bases separating them. The germline gives CDR1 SQVTM, CDR2 ANQGSEA. The CDR3 extends over 11 amino acids. CDR3 protein: CSGGGEETQYF. CDR3 DNA sequence: TGCAGCGGAGGAGGCGAAGAGACCCAGTACTTC.

This chain connects TRBV6-5 to TRBJ2-2; TRBD2 matches 7 bases. The V and J ends lost 7 bases and 4 bases, in that order; junction bases with no gene match: 3. Per the germline V gene, CDR1 is MNHEY and CDR2 is SVGAGI. The CDR3 runs 13 residues. Here the CDR3 DNA reads TGTGCCAGCACCTCGGGGGGCACCGGGGAGCTGTTTTTT. It encodes CASTSGGTGELFF.

This chain joins TRBV3-1 (or the pseudogene TRBV3-2) and TRBJ2-7; a possible D gene is TRBD1 (7 bases). V was pared by 4 bases and J by 6 bases, with 13 bases between. CDR1 and CDR2 (germline): LGHDT, YNNKEL (reference sequence). This CDR3 contains 13 residues. The DNA for the CDR3 is TGTGCCAGCAGCCTCCAGGGGGGCGGCGAGCAGTACTTC. Translating gives CASSLQGGGEQYF.

The V and J genes are TRBV7-6 and TRBJ2-5, with 16 bases aligning to TRBD2. The germline gives CDR1 SGHVS, CDR2 FNYEAQ. V lost 3 bases, J lost 2 bases, and 3 bases stayed unmatched. The CDR3 has 17 amino acids. The CDR3 protein is CASSLGLAGGTQETQYF. CDR3 DNA sequence: TGTGCCAGCAGCTTGGGACTAGCGGGGGGGACTCAAGAGACCCAGTACTTC.

The gene calls are TRBV13 and TRBJ2-3, with TRBD1 as a possible D gene (6 bases). The V gene lost 7 bases and the J gene lost 0 bases, with 14 bases spanning the gap. This CDR3 has 15 residues. Per the germline V gene, CDR1 is PRHDT and CDR2 is FYEKMQ (reference sequence). CDR3 in DNA: TGTGCCAGCAAGGGGGTCCCAGCTAGCACAGATACGCAGTATTTT. It yields the protein CASKGVPASTDTQYF.

The V call is TRBV30, the J call TRBJ1-2, with D unclear. CDR1 is GTSNPN and CDR2 is SVGIG in the germline V gene (reference sequence). CDR3 size: 12 residues. V was cut by 0 bases and J by 6 bases, with 8 bases left in between. CDR3 DNA sequence: TGTGCCTGGAGTGTCCGCATAGATGGCTACACCTTC. This gives the protein CAWSVRIDGYTF.

Comments on this clone: Distinct nucleotide sequences in the sample also encode this CDR3. The V and J genes are TRBV7-9 and TRBJ1-1, with a possible D match to TRBD1 (5 bases). Trimming left V 5 bases short and J 1 base short, with 11 bases between. Germline CDR1 and CDR2: SEHNR and FQNEAQ (reference sequence). The CDR3 contains 14 residues. As DNA, the CDR3 is TGTGCCAGCAGCCTCGGACACCAGAACACTGAAGCTTTCTTT. Protein: CASSLGHQNTEAFF.

The chain recombines TRBV28 with TRBJ1-4, with a tentative D call TRBD1 (6 bases). This CDR3 spans 14 amino acids. Germline V CDR1 and CDR2: MDHEN, SYDVKM. V was trimmed by 7 bases and J by 5 bases, leaving 14 bases between them. The CDR3 nucleotides are TGTGCCAGCAACTCTGGGGGCGCGAATGAAAAACTGTTTTTT. Amino acid sequence: CASNSGGANEKLFF. The full variable domain, with the rest looked up from reference TRBV28 and TRBJ1-4, is DVKVTQSSRYLVKRTGEKVFLECVQDMDHENMFWYRQDPGLGLRLIYFSYDVKMKEKGDIPEGYSVSREKKERFSLILESASTNQTSMYLCASNSGGANEKLFFGSGTQLSVL.

The CDR3 DNA follows: TGTGCCAGCAGCCCCGGGACAGGGGGTATGAACACTGAAGCTTTCTTT. This codes for CASSPGTGGMNTEAFF. The V call is TRBV7-6, the J call TRBJ1-1; TRBD1 matches 11 bases. Germline V lookup: CDR1 SGHVS, CDR2 FNYEAQ. CDR3 length: 16 amino acids. The V segment lost 5 bases and the J segment 0 bases; nucleotides outside the gene matches: 5.

The V call is TRBV10-3, the J call TRBJ1-3; D is uncertain. Trimming left V 3 bases short and J 7 bases short, with 19 bases between. Germline CDR1 is ENHRY and CDR2 is SYGVKD. The length of the CDR3 is 16 residues. CDR3: CAISESSRGLRNTIYF. CDR3 DNA: TGTGCCATCAGTGAATCTTCCCGTGGGTTGCGCAACACCATATATTTT.

This chain joins TRBV9 and TRBJ1-2, with a tentative D call TRBD1 (5 bases). Looked up from germline, CDR1 is SGDLS and CDR2 is YYNGEE. Between the trimmed V and J ends, which lost 5 bases and 4 bases, there was a span of 18 bases. The CDR3 is 15 residues long. In DNA, the CDR3 is TGTGCCAGCAGGGGAGGGGACTCGAATGTCTATGGCTACACCTTC. This encodes CASRGGDSNVYGYTF.

The chain combines TRBV6-5 with TRBJ2-7; TRBD1 matches 9 bases. Losses at the gene ends were 7 bases for V and 5 bases for J; bases not matched to a gene: 12. The CDR3 runs 15 residues. The germline V gene encodes CDR1 MNHEY and CDR2 SVGAGI. DNA of the CDR3: TGTGCCAGCAAACTTACAGGGGGCGCGGCCCACGAGCAGTACTTC. Amino acids: CASKLTGGAAHEQYF.

The chain combines TRBV7-2 with TRBJ1-3; 7 positions match TRBD1. V shed 5 bases, J shed 2 bases, and the junction held 0 bases outside the gene matches. The CDR3 is made up of 13 amino acids. Germline-derived CDR1 and CDR2 are SGHTA and FQGNSA. This CDR3 is CASSTGAGNTIYF. The CDR3 region has the DNA TGTGCCAGCAGCACAGGGGCTGGAAACACCATATATTTT.

The chain joins TRBV2 to TRBJ2-5, with TRBD2 matching over 11 bases. The CDR3 has 17 residues. Germline V CDR1 and CDR2: SNHLY, FYNNEI. J gave up 3 bases and V 6 bases, and 12 bases lay outside the gene matches. The CDR3 nucleotides are TGTGCCAGCAGCACCGCGTCGACTAGCGGGGTGAAAGAGACCCAGTACTTC. It specifies CASSTASTSGVKETQYF. Combining the CDR3 with reference TRBV2 and TRBJ2-5 gives the whole variable domain EPEVTQTPSHQVTQMGQEVILRCVPISNHLYFYWYRQILGQKVEFLVSFYNNEISEKSEIFDDQFSVERPDGSNFTLKIRSTKLEDSAMYFCASSTASTSGVKETQYFGPGTRLLVL.

This chain connects TRBV6-5 to TRBJ1-4; D is unresolved. The germline V and J ends were trimmed by 6 bases and 3 bases, with 11 bases remaining between them. The germline CDR1 and CDR2 sequences are MNHEY and SVGAGI. This CDR3 is built from 14 residues. In DNA, the CDR3 is TGTGCCAGCAGACCTCGTGGGTCTAATGAAAAACTGTTTTTT. Its translation is CASRPRGSNEKLFF.

This rearrangement joins TRBV7-9 to TRBJ2-7; D is unclear. The germline CDR1 and CDR2 sequences are SEHNR and FQNEAQ (reference sequence). Trimming shortened V by 3 bases and J by 2 bases, and 2 bases separated the two germline ends. CDR3 length: 11 residues. CDR3 sequence (DNA): TGTGCCAGCAGCTTGACCTACGAGCAGTACTTC. Translation: CASSLTYEQYF. The complete variable domain, with remaining parts taken from reference TRBV7-9 and TRBJ2-7, reads DTGVSQNPRHKITKRGQNVTFRCDPISEHNRLYWYRQTLGQGPEFLTYFQNEAQLEKSRLLSDRFSAERPKGSFSTLEIQRTEQGDSAMYLCASSLTYEQYFGPGTRLTVT.

Of note for this clone: Other DNA sequences in the sample encode the same CDR3. V is TRBV7-3 and J is TRBJ2-1; a possible D gene is TRBD1 (5 bases). The CDR3 has 13 amino acids. CDR1 is SGHTA, CDR2 FQGTGA, per germline. V dropped 3 bases and J dropped 5 bases, with 8 bases sitting between them. The CDR3 here is CASSLGPDNEQFF. CDR3 in DNA: TGTGCCAGCAGCTTGGGGCCCGACAATGAGCAGTTCTTC.

The rearrangement links TRBV5-1 to TRBJ2-7, with D perhaps matching TRBD2 (6 bases). With 7 bases removed from V and 3 bases from J, the gap between germline ends came to 11 bases. Germline CDR1 SGHRS, CDR2 YFSETQ. The CDR3 totals 12 residues. The CDR3 loop is CASGRGNYEQYF. In DNA, the CDR3 is TGCGCCAGCGGGCGGGGAAACTACGAGCAGTACTTC.